This T cell receptor (beta chain) was identified during a study of cytomegalovirus exposure and HLA in healthy donors. The PCR contained 60 Vbeta and 13 Jbeta primers. Authors' analysis steps: Among the unique TCR beta chains that a later analysis counted, about 81 million in all, 10 million to 14 million were shared. Here immunoSEQ multiplex PCR was the method, and the copy in TCRdb shows in-frame clones only, minus some. V and J calls and clone size are copied from that table; D and trimming were computed from the DNA. The table has about 120,000 clones, 70% to 85% seen once. The CDR3 runs to 15 residues. V lost 3 bases and J 0 bases, leaving 9 bases between the germline ends. Germline V lookup: CDR1 LNHDA, CDR2 SQIVND (reference sequence).

The source material was PBMCs. V usage is TRBV19 and J usage is TRBJ1-5; D gene unclear. The TCR sequence derives from a man aged 50 to 59 in good health and CMV-seropositive. CDR3 amino acids: CASSMYPGSNQPQHF. In nucleotides, the CDR3 is TGTGCCAGTAGTATGTACCCGGGTAGCAATCAGCCCCAGCATTTT.